This entry lists 12 T cell receptor beta chains sequenced from one sample in a study of response to subunit inactivated influenza vaccine. Each CDR3 protein is one row after TCRdb ran MiXCR on the RT-PCR reads. The sample contains 500,000 to 600,000 distinct CDR3 sequences, 10% to 15% of which appear only once. The material was PBMCs from blood, obtained about 40 days after vaccination. The receptor set was obtained from a man aged 45-65 years who received an inactivated influenza vaccine.

This clonotype appeared a few times. This chain joins TRBV3-1 and TRBJ2-3, with D maybe TRBD1 (6 bases). The CDR3 covers 15 residues. V was trimmed by 4 bases and J by 5 bases, leaving 16 bases between them. CDR1 and CDR2 (germline): LGHDT, YNNKEL (reference sequence). CDR3 in DNA: TGTGCCAGCAGCCCCCTGGTTGGGGGCGGAGATACGCAGTATTTT. It translates to CASSPLVGGGDTQYF.

This clonotype was seen a handful of times. This chain links TRBV3-1 with TRBJ2-5; D tentatively fits TRBD1 or TRBD2 (5 bases each). Looked up from germline, CDR1 is LGHDT and CDR2 is YNNKEL (reference sequence). This CDR3 is built from 14 residues. V lost 6 bases, J lost 4 bases, and 15 bases lay in between. In DNA form, the CDR3 reads TGTGCCAGCAGTCGTGGACACGGAGGAGAGACCCAGTACTTC. Translating it yields CASSRGHGGETQYF.

V is TRBV12-3 or TRBV12-4 and J is TRBJ2-3; D is possibly TRBD1 or TRBD2 (6 bases each). The CDR3 consists of 12 residues. The V gene lost 7 bases and the J gene lost 8 bases, with 13 bases spanning the gap. CDR3 sequence reads: CASIQGSGTQYF. The CDR3 nucleotides read TGTGCCAGCATACAGGGTAGCGGTACGCAGTATTTT.

A note on this clonotype: A single base separates this from a much larger clone, so it may be a read error. The chain carries TRBV5-1 and TRBJ1-1; D is ambiguous. The germline gives CDR1 SGHRS, CDR2 YFSETQ. The CDR3 length is 13 residues. CDR3 sequence: CACSFLRNTEAFF. Here the CDR3 DNA reads TGCGCCTGCAGCTTCCTGAGGAACACTGAAGCTTTCTTT.

This chain connects TRBV4-1 to TRBJ2-3; no clear D gene. Germline-derived CDR1 and CDR2 are MGHRA and YSYEKL. The V end lost 0 bases, the J end lost 6 bases, and 7 bases lay between the germline ends. The CDR3 covers 13 residues. CDR3 sequence (DNA): TGCGCCAGCAGCCAAGATATCGCCGATACGCAGTATTTT. Translation gives CASSQDIADTQYF.

The rearrangement joins TRBV28 to TRBJ2-7; 10 bases fit TRBD1. The V and J ends lost 8 bases and 7 bases, in that order; junction bases with no gene match: 8. From germline, CDR1 is MDHEN and CDR2 SYDVKM. The CDR3 length is 13 residues. CDR3 DNA sequence: TGTGCCAGCTCGGGACAGGGGTTACGTGAGCAGTACTTC. Its protein is CASSGQGLREQYF.

V and J are TRBV19 and TRBJ2-4; D gene ambiguous. The ends were cut back, 6 bases at V and 0 bases at J, with 15 bases in the middle. From germline, CDR1 is LNHDA and CDR2 SQIVND (reference sequence). There are 16 residues in the CDR3. The CDR3, as DNA: TGTGCCAGTAGCCCGGACGTGTGGCTAGCCAAAAACATTCAGTACTTC. Its protein is CASSPDVWLAKNIQYF.

This clonotype was detected a few times. The gene calls are TRBV12-3 or TRBV12-4 and TRBJ2-1; D not resolved. The V and J ends lost 6 bases and 8 bases respectively, with 11 bases between them. CDR3 length equals 12 residues. DNA for the CDR3: TGTGCCAGCAGACCCGACGGCGATGAGCAGTTCTTC. This translates into CASRPDGDEQFF.

This clonotype was detected a few times. The V call is TRBV20-1, the J call TRBJ1-2; D remains unclear. Germline V gene data show CDR1 as DFQATT and CDR2 as SNEGSKA (reference sequence). CDR3 length equals 14 residues. V dropped 0 bases and J dropped 8 bases, with 16 bases sitting between them. This chain's CDR3 is CSARDGTLLRGYTF. The DNA of the CDR3 is TGCAGTGCTAGAGATGGTACTTTACTGAGGGGCTACACCTTC.

Only a few counts were recorded for this clonotype. V and J are TRBV28 and TRBJ2-5, with D possibly matching TRBD1 (6 bases). Germline values: CDR1 MDHEN, CDR2 SYDVKM. The CDR3 contains 13 residues. The germline V and J ends were trimmed by 6 bases and 3 bases, with 11 bases remaining between them. The chain's CDR3 is CASRDWDKETQYF. CDR3 DNA: TGTGCCAGCAGGGACTGGGACAAAGAGACCCAGTACTTC.

Ten or more counts support this clonotype. This rearrangement joins TRBV7-2 to TRBJ2-2; 7 nucleotides agree with TRBD1. The germline CDR1 and CDR2 sequences are SGHTA and FQGNSA. The CDR3 extends over 15 amino acids. V gave up 6 bases and J gave up 1 base; unmatched junction bases: 5. The CDR3 loop is CASRQGSGNTGELFF. CDR3 coding DNA: TGTGCCAGCAGACAGGGGTCGGGGAACACCGGGGAGCTGTTTTTT. Full variable domain (rest looked up from reference TRBV7-2 and TRBJ2-2): GAGVSQSPSNKVTEKGKDVELRCDPISGHTALYWYRQSLGQGLEFLIYFQGNSAPDKSGLPSDRFSAERTGGSVSTLTIQRTQQEDSAVYLCASRQGSGNTGELFFGEGSRLTVL.

V and J are TRBV20-1 and TRBJ2-5; D is unclear. The CDR3 has 11 residues. Trimming left V 3 bases short and J 5 bases short, with 7 bases between. Germline CDR1 and CDR2: DFQATT and SNEGSKA (reference sequence). This CDR3 reads CSARQRETQYF. Here the CDR3 DNA reads TGCAGTGCTAGGCAGCGTGAGACCCAGTACTTC.